These T cell receptor beta chains were read from a single sample in a study of Graves' ophthalmopathy and Graves' hyperthyroidism. TCRdb called the multiplex PCR reads again in MiXCR, with one record for every CDR3 protein. Of roughly 380,000 distinct CDR3 sequences listed, approximately 15% are singletons. Input material: peripheral blood. These receptors were collected from a woman aged 18 to 35 with stable Graves' hyperthyroidism. The CDR3 runs from the conserved cysteine through the conserved F or W. Each record gives: J gene, V gene, clone size, D gene, CDR3 protein, CDR3 DNA. The D gene is left open where the match is weak. Where a row states a size, it is once, few, many or the class of an expanded clone; other rows omit it.

j_gene: TRBJ1-2
v_gene: TRBV12-3/TRBV12-4
abundance: many
d_gene: NA
CDR3aa: CASSFRLRGRDYGYTF
CDR3nt: TGTGCCAGCAGTTTTCGTTTGCGGGGGCGAGACTATGGCTACACCTTC

j_gene: TRBJ2-7
v_gene: TRBV20-1
abundance: many
d_gene: TRBD2
CDR3aa: CSAREGGGRYEQYF
CDR3nt: TGCAGTGCTAGAGAGGGCGGGGGACGCTACGAGCAGTACTTC

j_gene: TRBJ2-5
v_gene: TRBV6-5
abundance: many
d_gene: TRBD1
CDR3aa: CASSCGPDRGKQETQYF
CDR3nt: TGTGCCAGCAGTTGCGGACCGGACAGGGGCAAACAAGAGACCCAGTACTTC

j_gene: TRBJ1-2
v_gene: TRBV12-3/TRBV12-4
abundance: many
d_gene: TRBD1
CDR3aa: CASSLRQGDGYTF
CDR3nt: TGTGCCAGCAGTTTAAGACAGGGGGATGGCTACACCTTC

j_gene: TRBJ2-2
v_gene: TRBV11-2
abundance: many
d_gene: NA
CDR3aa: CASSLVRNTGELFF
CDR3nt: TGTGCCAGCAGCTTAGTCAGAAACACCGGGGAGCTGTTTTTT

j_gene: TRBJ1-6
v_gene: TRBV6-5
abundance: many
d_gene: NA
CDR3aa: CASSYRGPDSLSYNSPLHF
CDR3nt: TGTGCCAGCAGTTACCGCGGGCCGGACAGTTTATCCTATAATTCACCCCTCCACTTT

j_gene: TRBJ1-5
v_gene: TRBV20-1
abundance: many
d_gene: NA
CDR3aa: CSARTSYLQPQHF
CDR3nt: TGCAGTGCTAGGACCAGCTACCTTCAGCCCCAGCATTTT

j_gene: TRBJ1-5
v_gene: TRBV11-2
abundance: NA
d_gene: TRBD1
CDR3aa: CASGPTGGYSNQPQHF
CDR3nt: TGTGCCAGCGGGCCGACAGGGGGCTATAGCAATCAGCCCCAGCATTTT

j_gene: TRBJ1-6
v_gene: TRBV12-3/TRBV12-4
abundance: NA
d_gene: TRBD1
CDR3aa: CASSYGTGANSPLHF
CDR3nt: TGTGCCAGCAGTTACGGGACAGGGGCTAATTCACCCCTCCACTTT

j_gene: TRBJ1-1
v_gene: TRBV7-2
abundance: many
d_gene: NA
CDR3aa: CASRLARVTSAFF
CDR3nt: TGTGCCAGCAGGTTGGCCAGGGTTACCTCGGCTTTCTTT

j_gene: TRBJ1-5
v_gene: TRBV12-5
abundance: many
d_gene: TRBD1
CDR3aa: CASGFRDRGRDQPQHF
CDR3nt: TGTGCTAGTGGTTTCCGGGACAGGGGGCGAGATCAGCCCCAGCATTTT

j_gene: TRBJ2-7
v_gene: TRBV13
abundance: many
d_gene: NA
CDR3aa: CASSLGQGNREQYF
CDR3nt: TGTGCCAGCAGCTTAGGGCAGGGTAACAGGGAGCAGTACTTC

j_gene: TRBJ1-2
v_gene: TRBV20-1
abundance: many
d_gene: TRBD1
CDR3aa: CSARGGDRDNYGYTF
CDR3nt: TGCAGTGCCAGGGGAGGGGACAGAGATAACTATGGCTACACCTTC

j_gene: TRBJ1-1
v_gene: TRBV27
abundance: many
d_gene: TRBD1
CDR3aa: CASRRTGLNPYEAFF
CDR3nt: TGTGCCAGCAGAAGGACAGGATTAAATCCTTATGAAGCTTTCTTT

j_gene: TRBJ1-5
v_gene: TRBV6-2/TRBV6-3
abundance: many
d_gene: NA
CDR3aa: CASSYSPGDSNQPQHF
CDR3nt: TGTGCCAGCAGTTACTCCCCAGGGGATAGCAATCAGCCCCAGCATTTT

j_gene: TRBJ1-1
v_gene: TRBV6-1
abundance: many
d_gene: NA
CDR3aa: CASEGTTEAFF
CDR3nt: TGTGCCAGCGAGGGAACCACTGAAGCTTTCTTT

j_gene: TRBJ2-5
v_gene: TRBV6-5
abundance: many
d_gene: NA
CDR3aa: CASSYGIGGALETQYF
CDR3nt: TGTGCCAGCAGTTACGGGATCGGGGGAGCATTGGAGACCCAGTACTTC

j_gene: TRBJ1-1
v_gene: TRBV4-2
abundance: few
d_gene: NA
CDR3aa: CASSQDGINTEAFF
CDR3nt: TGTGCCAGCAGCCAAGACGGGATCAACACTGAAGCTTTCTTT

j_gene: TRBJ2-7
v_gene: TRBV6-1
abundance: many
d_gene: TRBD1
CDR3aa: CASSPTGITGEQYF
CDR3nt: TGTGCCAGCAGTCCGACAGGGATCACGGGGGAGCAGTACTTC

j_gene: TRBJ1-2
v_gene: TRBV2
abundance: NA
d_gene: NA
CDR3aa: CASRVDAAGGYTF
CDR3nt: TGTGCCAGCAGAGTGGACGCCGCGGGTGGCTACACCTTC

j_gene: TRBJ1-2
v_gene: TRBV20-1
abundance: many
d_gene: NA
CDR3aa: CSAPSGNYGYTF
CDR3nt: TGCAGTGCCCCATCGGGAAACTATGGCTACACCTTC

j_gene: TRBJ2-7
v_gene: TRBV13
abundance: many
d_gene: TRBD1
CDR3aa: CASSWGQGVGGEQYF
CDR3nt: TGTGCCAGCAGCTGGGGACAGGGGGTCGGCGGCGAGCAGTACTTC

j_gene: TRBJ2-5
v_gene: TRBV19
abundance: few
d_gene: NA
CDR3aa: CASSIIGSETQYF
CDR3nt: TGTGCCAGTAGTATAATAGGGTCGGAGACCCAGTACTTC

j_gene: TRBJ2-7
v_gene: TRBV7-6
abundance: many
d_gene: NA
CDR3aa: CASSLVLDGTYEQYF
CDR3nt: TGTGCCAGCAGCTTAGTTCTCGACGGTACCTACGAGCAGTACTTC

j_gene: TRBJ2-5
v_gene: TRBV7-3
abundance: many
d_gene: TRBD2
CDR3aa: CASAYGGARQETQYF
CDR3nt: TGTGCCAGCGCATACGGGGGGGCGAGGCAAGAGACCCAGTACTTC

j_gene: TRBJ2-5
v_gene: TRBV6-5
abundance: NA
d_gene: TRBD1
CDR3aa: CASSYSTGTGETQYF
CDR3nt: TGTGCCAGCAGTTATTCGACAGGGACGGGGGAGACCCAGTACTTC

j_gene: TRBJ1-1
v_gene: TRBV19
abundance: NA
d_gene: NA
CDR3aa: CASKTQTTEAFF
CDR3nt: TGTGCCAGTAAAACGCAGACCACTGAAGCTTTCTTT

j_gene: TRBJ1-2
v_gene: TRBV12-3/TRBV12-4
abundance: many
d_gene: NA
CDR3aa: CASSLRGGSVGGGYTF
CDR3nt: TGTGCCAGCAGTTTAAGGGGGGGGTCGGTTGGCGGTGGCTACACCTTC

j_gene: TRBJ1-2
v_gene: TRBV5-4
abundance: NA
d_gene: NA
CDR3aa: CASSTDPDYGYTF
CDR3nt: TGTGCCAGCAGCACGGACCCGGACTATGGCTACACCTTC

j_gene: TRBJ1-2
v_gene: TRBV12-3/TRBV12-4
abundance: many
d_gene: NA
CDR3aa: CASSFSWGRVDGYTF
CDR3nt: TGTGCCAGCAGTTTCTCGTGGGGCAGGGTTGATGGCTACACCTTC

j_gene: TRBJ2-1
v_gene: TRBV6-4
abundance: NA
d_gene: TRBD2
CDR3aa: CASSGIAGGPDEQFF
CDR3nt: TGTGCCAGCAGTGGTATAGCGGGGGGGCCAGATGAGCAGTTCTTC

j_gene: TRBJ2-5
v_gene: TRBV4-1
abundance: few
d_gene: TRBD2
CDR3aa: CASSPRLTGREETQYF
CDR3nt: TGCGCCAGCAGCCCACGTCTAACGGGGAGGGAAGAGACCCAGTACTTC

j_gene: TRBJ1-2
v_gene: TRBV19
abundance: NA
d_gene: NA
CDR3aa: CASSIADSSYGYTF
CDR3nt: TGTGCCAGTAGTATCGCGGACTCTTCCTATGGCTACACCTTC

j_gene: TRBJ2-2
v_gene: TRBV2
abundance: many
d_gene: NA
CDR3aa: CASSDGILNTGELFF
CDR3nt: TGTGCCAGCAGTGATGGGATCCTGAACACCGGGGAGCTGTTTTTT

j_gene: TRBJ2-7
v_gene: TRBV12-3/TRBV12-4
abundance: many
d_gene: NA
CDR3aa: CASSFDLVRLNYEQYF
CDR3nt: TGTGCCAGCAGTTTCGACCTCGTACGCCTAAACTACGAGCAGTACTTC